This T cell receptor beta chain is drawn from a study of human T cells and chemical hapten exposure. TCRdb called the RACE reads again in MiXCR, with one record for every CDR3 protein. Of about 380,000 distinct CDR3 sequences in the sample, approximately 5.1% were seen once. The time point: patch test 1, 2 weeks after DPC sensitization. Treatment described: therapeutic diphenylcyclopropenone sensitization with weekly scalp DPC. Each patch test followed a blood draw. Findings of the study overall: Patch test score tracked positively with PT1 expanded TCR counts.

CDR1 is SGHVS and CDR2 is FQNEAQ in the germline V gene. The ends were cut back, 6 bases at V and 7 bases at J, with 7 bases in the middle. The CDR3 totals 12 residues. The sample holds a few counts of this clonotype. Its antigen remains unidentified. J is TRBJ1-6 and V is TRBV7-8; no definite D call. This TCR derives from a woman in her fifties or sixties with alopecia areata. Some clones in this sample may be carry-over from other donors' samples. The input for sequencing was whole blood, taken in connection with sensitization to the hapten diphenylcyclopropenone (DPC). As DNA, the CDR3 is TGTGCCAGCAGACGTATGAATTCACCCCTCCACTTT. Amino acid sequence: CASRRMNSPLHF.